This entry lists 28 T cell receptor beta chains sequenced from one sample in a study of T cell repertoires in cytomegalovirus infection. Via MiXCR, TCRdb re-called the reads, giving one row per CDR3 protein. The sample contains about 130,000 distinct CDR3 sequences, roughly a quarter of which appear only once. Their specific antigens are unknown. The specimen sequenced was PBMCs, sequenced either directly or after in vitro stimulation (not recorded which). Receptor source: a human donor in good health (CMV status not recorded). Some clones in this sample may be carry-over from other donors' samples.

The gene calls are TRBV15 and TRBJ1-3, with D tentatively TRBD1 (6 bases). The CDR3 is 15 residues long. In germline, CDR1 is LNHNV, CDR2 YYDKDF (reference sequence). With 8 bases removed from V and 2 bases from J, the gap between germline ends came to 16 bases. Here the CDR3 reads CATAIAGGPGNTIYF. For the CDR3, the DNA is TGTGCCACCGCAATCGCCGGGGGGCCTGGAAACACCATATATTTT.

Written as DNA, the CDR3 is TGTGCCTGGAGTGTACGAGGGGGCCCCTACAATGAGCAGTTCTTC. This gives the protein CAWSVRGGPYNEQFF. This chain connects TRBV30 to TRBJ2-1; 7 bases fit TRBD1. The CDR3 is 15 amino acids. Germline V CDR1 and CDR2: GTSNPN, SVGIG (reference sequence). J lost 2 bases, V lost 0 bases, and 4 bases had no gene match.

The chain has TRBV7-2 and TRBJ2-7, with 7 bases identical to TRBD1. V was clipped by 5 bases and J by 6 bases; unmatched bases: 10. Germline V gene data show CDR1 as SGHTA and CDR2 as FQGNSA. CDR3 length equals 14 residues. CDR3 in amino acids: CASSNDRERREQYV. In DNA, the CDR3 is TGTGCCAGCAGCAATGACAGGGAACGGCGCGAGCAGTACGTC.

The CDR3 DNA is TGTGCCAGCAGCCCACGAGGTGGAAACTCCTACAATGAGCAGTTCTTC. Translation: CASSPRGGNSYNEQFF. The chain combines TRBV3-1 with TRBJ2-1; no reliable D call. The V gene lost 4 bases and the J gene lost 0 bases, with 13 bases spanning the gap. Germline-derived CDR1 and CDR2 are LGHDT and YNNKEL (reference sequence). The CDR3 length is 16 residues.

This chain links TRBV19 with TRBJ1-3, with 9 positions matching TRBD1. Germline V CDR1 and CDR2: LNHDA, SQIVND (reference sequence). J lost 7 bases, V lost 6 bases, and 4 bases had no gene match. The CDR3 runs to 13 residues. The CDR3 sequence is CASRGQGSNTIYF. CDR3 nucleotide sequence: TGTGCCAGTAGAGGACAGGGGAGCAACACCATATATTTT.

The V and J genes are TRBV20-1 and TRBJ2-1; perhaps TRBD2 as D (6 bases). The CDR3 spans 16 residues. V shed 1 base and J shed 8 bases, with 21 bases lying between them. Germline CDR1 is DFQATT and CDR2 is SNEGSKA (reference sequence). CDR3 in amino acids: CSARAFGSGDWDEQFF. The CDR3 region has the DNA TGCAGTGCTAGAGCCTTCGGGAGTGGGGATTGGGATGAGCAGTTCTTC.

This chain connects TRBV19 to TRBJ1-2; weak D call: TRBD1 (5 bases). The germline V and J ends were trimmed by 1 base and 2 bases, with 11 bases remaining between them. The CDR3 loop spans 15 amino acids. CDR1 is LNHDA, CDR2 SQIVND, per germline (reference sequence). In nucleotides, the CDR3 is TGTGCCAGTAGTATAGTGGTCGACAGCAACTATGGCTACACCTTC. Translated: CASSIVVDSNYGYTF.

The chain employs TRBV7-8 and TRBJ1-4; 9 bases match TRBD1. The CDR3 is 16 amino acids. Unmatched junction bases numbered 15, after V lost 5 bases and J lost 11 bases. Germline V gene sequence: CDR1 SGHVS, CDR2 FQNEAQ. This chain's CDR3 is CASSLTGGGLMRKLFF. As DNA, the CDR3 is TGTGCCAGCAGCCTTACAGGGGGCGGATTAATGAGGAAACTGTTTTTT.

This clonotype has a handful of counts. The chain combines TRBV19 with TRBJ1-1; a possible D gene is TRBD1 (5 bases). Trimming cost V 7 bases and J 6 bases, with 21 bases left between them. CDR3 length equals 15 residues. Germline CDR1 LNHDA, CDR2 SQIVND (reference sequence). The CDR3 protein is CASTLGAGYWSEAFF. The CDR3 DNA reads as TGTGCCAGTACCCTCGGGGCAGGTTACTGGTCTGAAGCTTTCTTT.

The chain is built from TRBV3-1 and TRBJ1-1; 7 bases fit TRBD1. There are 14 residues in the CDR3. In germline, CDR1 is LGHDT, CDR2 YNNKEL (reference sequence). Trimming cost V 1 base and J 5 bases; bases outside gene matches: 4. The chain's CDR3 is CASSQGSGGTEAFF. CDR3 in DNA: TGTGCCAGCAGCCAAGGGTCAGGGGGAACTGAAGCTTTCTTT.

The chain has TRBV3-1 and TRBJ2-4, with 7 nucleotides matching TRBD2. This CDR3 has 15 residues. Per germline, CDR1 LGHDT and CDR2 YNNKEL (reference sequence). J gave up 1 base and V 4 bases, and 4 bases lay outside the gene matches. The CDR3 protein is CASSPGRTAKNIQYF. The DNA of the CDR3 is TGTGCCAGCAGCCCCGGGAGGACCGCCAAAAACATTCAGTACTTC. The variable domain in full, with the rest retrieved from reference TRBV3-1 and TRBJ2-4, is DTAVSQTPKYLVTQMGNDKSIKCEQNLGHDTMYWYKQDSKKFLKIMFSYNNKELIINETVPNRFSPKSPDKAHLNLHINSLELGDSAVYFCASSPGRTAKNIQYFGAGTRLSVL.

This chain links TRBV9 with TRBJ1-5; the D gene is possibly TRBD1 (5 bases). The length of the CDR3 is 15 residues. From germline, CDR1 is SGDLS and CDR2 YYNGEE. V lost 3 bases to trimming and J lost 3 bases, with 13 bases between them. CDR3 sequence (DNA): TGTGCCAGCAGCGCCGAAGGGGTGATCAATCAGCCCCAGCATTTT. Its protein is CASSAEGVINQPQHF.

The V call is TRBV6-6, the J call TRBJ1-1, with TRBD1 as a possible D gene (6 bases). Germline V gene lookup returns CDR1 MNHNY and CDR2 SVGAGI (reference sequence). The CDR3 spans 17 residues. Trimming took 2 bases from V and 4 from J, leaving 20 bases between them. CDR3 coding DNA: TGTGCCAGCAGTTACCCATTGGGGGGCTCGGGGAGCACTGAAGCTTTCTTT. Its translation: CASSYPLGGSGSTEAFF.

This clonotype was picked up many times. V gene TRBV7-2 combines with J gene TRBJ2-5, with D perhaps TRBD1 or TRBD2 (5 bases each). From germline, CDR1 is SGHTA and CDR2 FQGNSA. V shed 6 bases and J shed 2 bases, with 13 bases lying between them. The CDR3 is made up of 14 amino acids. The CDR3 bases are TGTGCCAGCAGGCTTCCTGGGGGTCAAGAGACCCAGTACTTC. Protein product: CASRLPGGQETQYF.

The rearrangement joins TRBV20-1 to TRBJ2-5; D is unresolved. Germline V gene lookup returns CDR1 DFQATT and CDR2 SNEGSKA (reference sequence). The CDR3 has 13 residues. The V gene lost 1 base and the J gene lost 0 bases, with 6 bases spanning the gap. The CDR3 DNA follows: TGCAGTGCTAGAGCAGCGAACCAAGAGACCCAGTACTTC. Protein: CSARAANQETQYF.

The V call is TRBV27, the J call TRBJ1-1, with TRBD1 as a possible D gene (5 bases). Germline CDR1 reads MNHEY; CDR2 reads SMNVEV (reference sequence). The germline V and J ends were trimmed by 3 bases and 7 bases, with 12 bases remaining between them. There are 13 residues in the CDR3. CDR3 sequence: CASSFEGRNEAFF. Written as DNA, the CDR3 is TGTGCCAGCAGTTTTGAGGGGAGGAATGAAGCTTTCTTT.

This clonotype was counted between two and nine times. The V gene is TRBV4-2, the J gene TRBJ2-1; unclear D gene. This CDR3 contains 13 residues. The ends were cut back, 4 bases at V and 4 bases at J, with 8 bases in the middle. Germline lookup yields CDR1 LGHNA and CDR2 YNFKEQ. CDR3 protein: CASSLSGYNEQFF. The CDR3 DNA is TGTGCCAGCAGCCTCTCGGGTTACAATGAGCAGTTCTTC.

This clonotype came up many times. The rearrangement links TRBV7-2 to TRBJ1-5; no reliable D call. Germline CDR1 reads SGHTA; CDR2 reads FQGNSA. CDR3 length: 15 amino acids. V was trimmed by 6 bases and J by 0 bases, leaving 12 bases between them. Here the CDR3 reads CASSWAVNSNQPQHF. As DNA, the CDR3 is TGTGCCAGCAGTTGGGCAGTGAATAGCAATCAGCCCCAGCATTTT.

The chain uses TRBV12-3 or TRBV12-4 and TRBJ1-5; the match to TRBD1 covers 7 bases. The CDR3 is 14 amino acids. V gave up 5 bases and J gave up 5 bases; unmatched junction bases: 6. As DNA, the CDR3 is TGTGCCAGCAGTGGACAGGTCCTCGATCAGCCCCAGCATTTT. This sequence encodes CASSGQVLDQPQHF.

The genes are TRBV7-9 and TRBJ2-7; D remains unclear. V lost 3 bases and J lost 5, with 5 bases in between. The CDR3 runs 11 residues. Germline values: CDR1 SEHNR, CDR2 FQNEAQ (reference sequence). The CDR3 is CASSFGDEQYF. In DNA form, the CDR3 reads TGTGCCAGCAGCTTTGGGGACGAGCAGTACTTC.

This clonotype was found a few times. V and J are TRBV7-9 and TRBJ2-5, with a tentative D call TRBD1 (6 bases). This CDR3 contains 14 residues. In germline, CDR1 is SEHNR, CDR2 FQNEAQ (reference sequence). The V and J ends lost 3 bases and 5 bases respectively, with 13 bases between them. The CDR3 sequence is CASSLNDRRETQYF. Here the CDR3 DNA reads TGTGCCAGCAGCTTGAACGACAGGCGGGAGACCCAGTACTTC.

This clonotype has only a few counts. The rearrangement links TRBV19 to TRBJ1-4; D might be TRBD1 (6 bases). V was shortened by 3 bases and J by 10 bases, with 15 bases between the two germline ends. CDR3 length equals 14 residues. Germline assignment: CDR1 LNHDA and CDR2 SQIVND (reference sequence). CDR3 nucleotide sequence: TGTGCCAGTAGTATCCACGGACAGTCTGGAAAACTGTTTTTT. Translation gives CASSIHGQSGKLFF.

On this clonotype itself: A much bigger clone sits one base away, suggesting this may be a read error. The rearrangement links TRBV7-6 to TRBJ2-1; 9 bases line up with TRBD2. The CDR3 has 16 amino acids. Germline CDR1 and CDR2: SGHVS and FNYEAQ. CDR3 sequence: CAGSRGRGRAFNEQFF. In DNA form, the CDR3 reads TGTGCCGGCAGCCGCGGGAGGGGGAGGGCCTTCAATGAGCAGTTCTTC.

V is TRBV12-5 and J is TRBJ2-3; D ambiguous. CDR3 length: 13 amino acids. The ends were cut back, 5 bases at V and 2 bases at J, with 8 bases in the middle. Per the germline V gene, CDR1 is LGHNT and CDR2 is FRNRAP. The CDR3 DNA is TGTGCTAGTGGTCAATCGAACACAGATACGCAGTATTTT. It translates to CASGQSNTDTQYF.

The chain has TRBV19 and TRBJ1-2; D might be TRBD1 (5 bases). Germline CDR1 LNHDA, CDR2 SQIVND (reference sequence). The CDR3 runs to 15 residues. Between the trimmed V and J ends, which lost 6 bases and 7 bases, there was a span of 21 bases. The CDR3 sequence is CASRKIQGNLGGYTF. The DNA of the CDR3 is TGTGCCAGTAGAAAAATCCAGGGTAATCTAGGTGGCTACACCTTC.

This clonotype was seen more than once but under ten times. V and J are TRBV25-1 and TRBJ2-5; 7 bases fit TRBD2. This CDR3 comprises 15 residues. CDR1 is MGHDK, CDR2 SYGVNS, per germline. The V and J ends lost 3 bases and 0 bases, in that order; junction bases with no gene match: 4. DNA of the CDR3: TGTGCCAGCAGTGATCGAGCGGGGTACCAAGAGACCCAGTACTTC. Its protein is CASSDRAGYQETQYF.

J is TRBJ2-5 and V is TRBV6-5; 11 nucleotides line up with TRBD2. CDR1 MNHEY and CDR2 SVGAGI come from the germline V gene. CDR3 length: 16 amino acids. V dropped 0 bases and J dropped 5; count of bases not matched to a gene: 5. The CDR3 sequence: CASSYSSLAGVETQYF. CDR3 nucleotides: TGTGCCAGCAGTTACTCTTCACTAGCGGGAGTCGAGACCCAGTACTTC.

V usage is TRBV6-2 or TRBV6-3 and J usage is TRBJ2-6; the D gene is possibly TRBD1 (5 bases). From germline, CDR1 is MNHEY and CDR2 SVGEGT. The germline V and J ends were trimmed by 6 bases and 0 bases, with 9 bases remaining between them. This CDR3 spans 15 amino acids. The CDR3 DNA sequence: TGTGCCAGCAGCCTTGACAGCTCTGGGGCCAACGTCCTGACTTTC. Translated: CASSLDSSGANVLTF.